These 28 T cell receptor beta chains came from one sample sequenced in a study of shared clonotypes between healthy human individuals. This table comes from immunoSEQ multiplex PCR, and its TCRdb copy is limited to in-frame clones, with some not included. In the table there are about 1.1 million clones, 78% of which are singletons. What was sequenced was memory CD4+ T cells from PBMCs. The subset is: CD45RA-negative fraction. The receptors were gathered from a man younger than 35 in good health. Some clones in this sample may be carry-over from other donors' samples.

The chain carries TRBV2 and TRBJ1-5; the match to TRBD1 covers 9 bases. This CDR3 contains 16 residues. Germline V lookup: CDR1 SNHLY, CDR2 FYNNEI. Losses at the gene ends were 4 bases for V and 3 bases for J; bases not matched to a gene: 7. The CDR3 reads CASSVDRGMNNQPQHF. CDR3 sequence (DNA): TGTGCCAGCAGTGTCGACAGGGGGATGAACAATCAGCCCCAGCATTTT.

This clone was seen a handful of times. This chain joins TRBV9 and TRBJ1-2, with 7 bases that match TRBD1. Germline V gene data show CDR1 as SGDLS and CDR2 as YYNGEE. J lost 4 bases, V lost 3 bases, and 6 bases had no gene match. The CDR3 sequence is 14 residues long. The CDR3 loop is CASSGDSHPYGYTF. In nucleotides, the CDR3 is TGTGCCAGCAGCGGGGACAGCCATCCCTATGGCTACACCTTC.

The J gene is TRBJ1-6, the V gene TRBV5-1; D unclear. The CDR3 covers 14 residues. The V end lost 1 base, the J end lost 0 bases, and 2 bases lay between the germline ends. Germline assignment: CDR1 SGHRS and CDR2 YFSETQ. The CDR3 DNA follows: TGCGCCAGCAGCTTGAGCTCCTATAATTCACCCCTCCACTTT. Its protein is CASSLSSYNSPLHF.

This clone was detected ten times or more. The chain carries TRBV7-9 and TRBJ1-1, with a possible D match to TRBD1 (5 bases). The CDR3 is 14 residues long. Germline V gene data show CDR1 as SEHNR and CDR2 as FQNEAQ (reference sequence). Trimming stripped 2 bases from V and 1 base from J, with 8 bases between. Here the CDR3 DNA reads TGTGCCAGCAGCTTACGAGGGACGAACACTGAAGCTTTCTTT. Translation gives CASSLRGTNTEAFF. Variable domain in full (rest from reference TRBV7-9 and TRBJ1-1): DTGVSQNPRHKITKRGQNVTFRCDPISEHNRLYWYRQTLGQGPEFLTYFQNEAQLEKSRLLSDRFSAERPKGSFSTLEIQRTEQGDSAMYLCASSLRGTNTEAFFGQGTRLTVV.

This clone was observed a few times. The chain uses TRBV4-1 and TRBJ2-5; D possibly corresponds to TRBD1 (7 bases). The CDR3 length is 14 residues. The V end was cut by 6 bases, the J end by 5 bases, with 16 bases between. Germline V gives CDR1 MGHRA, CDR2 YSYEKL. The CDR3 here is CASRKGDSGETQYF. The DNA of the CDR3 is TGCGCCAGCAGAAAGGGGGACAGCGGGGAGACCCAGTACTTC.

The chain carries TRBV5-5 and TRBJ2-5, with D possibly matching TRBD1 (5 bases). Germline V CDR1 and CDR2: SGHKS, YYEKEE (reference sequence). The CDR3 totals 14 residues. V lost 8 bases and J 2 bases, leaving 16 bases between the germline ends. CDR3 bases: TGTGCCAGTGCAGGGTGGGTGGAACAAGAGACCCAGTACTTC. Its protein is CASAGWVEQETQYF.

The V gene is TRBV4-1, the J gene TRBJ1-4; no definite D call. The V end was cut by 0 bases, the J end by 10 bases, with 9 bases between. The germline V gene has CDR1 MGHRA and CDR2 YSYEKL. The CDR3 is 13 residues long. CDR3 sequence reads: CASSQDGSRKLFF. The CDR3 DNA follows: TGCGCCAGCAGCCAAGATGGATCGAGAAAACTGTTTTTT.

The chain couples TRBV19 to TRBJ2-3, with D possibly TRBD2 on 6 matching bases. The CDR3 length is 17 residues. Germline assignment: CDR1 LNHDA and CDR2 SQIVND (reference sequence). With 3 bases removed from V and 1 base from J, the gap between germline ends came to 17 bases. This chain's CDR3 is CASSIWGGDVGTDTQYF. In nucleotides, the CDR3 is TGTGCCAGTAGTATCTGGGGCGGGGACGTAGGCACAGATACGCAGTATTTT. Drawing the rest from reference TRBV19 and TRBJ2-3, the complete variable domain is DGGITQSPKYLFRKEGQNVTLSCEQNLNHDAMYWYRQDPGQGLRLIYYSQIVNDFQKGDIAEGYSVSREKKESFPLTVTSAQKNPTAFYLCASSIWGGDVGTDTQYFGPGTRLTVL.

The gene calls are TRBV28 and TRBJ2-3; 7 nucleotides agree with TRBD1. This CDR3 spans 16 amino acids. J gave up 6 bases and V 7 bases, and 16 bases lay outside the gene matches. Germline lookup yields CDR1 MDHEN and CDR2 SYDVKM. DNA of the CDR3: TGTGCCAGCACCCCGCATAGGACAGGCACTTCGGATACGCAGTATTTT. This encodes CASTPHRTGTSDTQYF.

The chain links TRBV7-8 to TRBJ1-2; the match to TRBD1 covers 9 bases. V dropped 5 bases and J dropped 1; count of bases not matched to a gene: 8. The CDR3 loop spans 16 amino acids. Per the germline V gene, CDR1 is SGHVS and CDR2 is FQNEAQ. The CDR3 loop is CASSKAGTGLNYGYTF. The CDR3 DNA sequence: TGTGCCAGCAGCAAAGCCGGGACAGGGCTTAACTATGGCTACACCTTC.

The chain uses TRBV5-4 and TRBJ2-7; TRBD1 agrees at 7 bases. From germline, CDR1 is SGHNT and CDR2 YYREEE (reference sequence). The ends lost 4 bases at V and 6 bases at J; junction bases unmatched: 4. This CDR3 is 12 amino acids long. The CDR3 region has the DNA TGTGCCAGCAGCATTAACAGGGGCGAGCAGTACTTC. Residues: CASSINRGEQYF.

The genes are TRBV28 and TRBJ2-7; TRBD2 aligns across 7 bases. V lost 10 bases, J lost 3 bases, and 6 bases stayed unmatched. Germline values: CDR1 MDHEN, CDR2 SYDVKM. The CDR3 sequence is 12 residues long. The CDR3 DNA sequence: TGTGCCACGAGACTAGCTGGCTACGAGCAGTACTTC. As protein: CATRLAGYEQYF.

V is TRBV5-1 and J is TRBJ2-6; 8 nucleotides align to TRBD2. V lost 1 base to trimming and J lost 2 bases; unmatched junction nucleotides: 5. This CDR3 comprises 17 residues. The V gene's germline CDR1 is SGHRS and CDR2 YFSETQ. Here the CDR3 reads CASSLSAGEPGANVLTF. The CDR3 DNA is TGCGCCAGCAGCTTGTCAGCGGGAGAGCCTGGGGCCAACGTCCTGACTTTC.

This clone is a singleton in its sample. The genes are TRBV5-1 and TRBJ2-1; 9 nucleotides line up with TRBD2. Germline CDR1 and CDR2: SGHRS and YFSETQ. Losses at the gene ends were 0 bases for V and 7 bases for J; bases not matched to a gene: 5. This CDR3 is built from 15 residues. CDR3 DNA sequence: TGCGCCAGCAGCTTGGTGCAGCGGGAGGAGAATGAGCAGTTCTTC. It encodes CASSLVQREENEQFF.

This clone has a single count. V and J are TRBV4-3 and TRBJ2-3; 11 nucleotides match TRBD2. CDR1 LGHNA and CDR2 YSLEER come from the germline V gene. The V and J ends lost 2 bases and 5 bases, in that order; junction bases with no gene match: 9. The CDR3 spans 17 residues. CDR3 amino acids: CASSQIHGLAGGDTQYF. CDR3 coding DNA: TGCGCCAGCAGCCAAATACATGGACTAGCGGGTGGAGATACGCAGTATTTT.

J is TRBJ2-5 and V is TRBV11-2, with D perhaps assigned TRBD1 or TRBD2 (5 bases each). The CDR3 extends over 15 amino acids. Germline CDR1 SGHAT, CDR2 FQNNGV. V lost 3 bases to trimming and J lost 4 bases, with 15 bases between them. DNA for the CDR3: TGTGCCAGCAGCTTTCTCCAGGGTGGAGGAGAGACCCAGTACTTC. Residues: CASSFLQGGGETQYF.

The chain recombines TRBV7-2 with TRBJ2-5; 9 bases agree with TRBD2. V shed 0 bases, J shed 1 base, and the junction held 3 bases outside the gene matches. Germline CDR1 and CDR2: SGHTA and FQGNSA. This CDR3 comprises 16 residues. The CDR3 loop reads CASSLAVTSGQETQYF. The CDR3, as DNA: TGTGCCAGCAGCTTAGCGGTGACTAGCGGCCAAGAGACCCAGTACTTC.

The chain combines TRBV25-1 with TRBJ2-5, with D perhaps given as TRBD1 or TRBD2 (7 bases each). This CDR3 contains 16 residues. From germline, CDR1 is MGHDK and CDR2 SYGVNS. Trimming removed 3 bases from V and 1 base from J, with 15 bases in between. The CDR3 loop reads CASSDLRGGPQETQYF. Written as DNA, the CDR3 is TGTGCCAGCAGTGACCTCAGGGGGGGCCCCCAAGAGACCCAGTACTTC.

This clone was detected once. This chain links TRBV7-3 with TRBJ1-1; 8 bases are a match to TRBD1. Germline-derived CDR1 and CDR2 are SGHTA and FQGTGA. Unmatched junction bases numbered 16, after V lost 4 bases and J lost 6 bases. CDR3 size: 17 residues. CDR3 coding DNA: TGTGCCAGCAGCTCAACCGGCAGGGGGCGCCGAAGGTCTGAAGCTTTCTTT. Its translation: CASSSTGRGRRRSEAFF.

This clone came up once. This chain uses TRBV29-1 with TRBJ2-5; 8 nucleotides agree with TRBD1. Germline V gene lookup returns CDR1 SQVTM and CDR2 ANQGSEA. The CDR3 extends over 13 amino acids. After removal of 5 bases from V and 5 bases from J, the junction contained 7 bases not matched to a gene. The CDR3 nucleotides are TGCAGCGTTTCAGGGGGCGGAGGGGAGACCCAGTACTTC. Amino acids: CSVSGGGGETQYF.

This clone was found a few times. The chain combines TRBV2 with TRBJ1-5; 9 bases line up with TRBD1. From germline, CDR1 is SNHLY and CDR2 FYNNEI. This CDR3 comprises 14 residues. V was pared by 6 bases and J by 7 bases, with 7 bases of the junction left unmatched. The chain's CDR3 is CASRRGQGQQPQHF. DNA of the CDR3: TGTGCCAGCAGACGCGGACAGGGGCAACAGCCCCAGCATTTT. Drawing the rest from reference TRBV2 and TRBJ1-5, the complete variable domain is EPEVTQTPSHQVTQMGQEVILRCVPISNHLYFYWYRQILGQKVEFLVSFYNNEISEKSEIFDDQFSVERPDGSNFTLKIRSTKLEDSAMYFCASRRGQGQQPQHFGDGTRLSIL.

The CDR3 reads CASSTAQTPGTGLRGGYTF. In nucleotides, the CDR3 is TGTGCCAGCAGTACTGCCCAGACCCCCGGGACAGGGTTGCGCGGTGGCTACACCTTC. The chain uses TRBV28 and TRBJ1-2; 9 bases are shared with TRBD1. Per germline, CDR1 MDHEN and CDR2 SYDVKM. V gave up 5 bases and J gave up 7 bases; unmatched junction bases: 23. There are 19 residues in the CDR3.

The chain uses TRBV7-8 and TRBJ2-7; D gene uncertain. Trimming stripped 1 base from V and 1 base from J, with 14 bases between. Germline CDR1 is SGHVS and CDR2 is FQNEAQ. This CDR3 has 16 residues. The CDR3 region has the DNA TGTGCCAGCAGCTTAGTAGTTGTGGGCAGATCCTACGAGCAGTACTTC. Translating it yields CASSLVVVGRSYEQYF.

This rearrangement joins TRBV7-9 to TRBJ2-7; no definite D call. V was cut by 1 base and J by 5 bases, with 9 bases left in between. This CDR3 is built from 13 residues. Germline CDR1 reads SEHNR; CDR2 reads FQNEAQ (reference sequence). The CDR3 region has the DNA TGTGCCAGCAGCTTAGATGGGGTGGACGAGCAGTACTTC. Translated, it gives CASSLDGVDEQYF.

This chain uses TRBV5-5 with TRBJ2-5, with D perhaps matching TRBD2 (5 bases). V lost 1 base, J lost 5 bases, and 9 bases lay in between. From germline, CDR1 is SGHKS and CDR2 YYEKEE (reference sequence). The CDR3 contains 13 residues. For the CDR3, the DNA is TGTGCCAGCAGCTTGATGGGAGAGGAGACCCAGTACTTC. It codes for CASSLMGEETQYF.

This chain joins TRBV28 and TRBJ2-3, with D unresolved. V lost 6 bases and J lost 6, with 10 bases in between. CDR3 length: 12 amino acids. Germline lookup yields CDR1 MDHEN and CDR2 SYDVKM. CDR3 sequence (DNA): TGTGCCAGCAGCCGCACCGGGGATACGCAGTATTTT. Amino acids: CASSRTGDTQYF. Using reference TRBV28 and TRBJ2-3 for the parts outside the CDR3, the full variable domain is DVKVTQSSRYLVKRTGEKVFLECVQDMDHENMFWYRQDPGLGLRLIYFSYDVKMKEKGDIPEGYSVSREKKERFSLILESASTNQTSMYLCASSRTGDTQYFGPGTRLTVL.

The chain joins TRBV11-2 to TRBJ2-1; D possibly corresponds to TRBD2 (6 bases). The germline CDR1 and CDR2 sequences are SGHAT and FQNNGV. Trimming left V 5 bases short and J 2 bases short, with 19 bases between. CDR3 length equals 17 residues. The CDR3 sequence: CASSPISGKRAYNEQFF. The CDR3 bases are TGTGCCAGCAGCCCGATCAGTGGAAAGCGGGCCTACAATGAGCAGTTCTTC.

The V gene is TRBV28, the J gene TRBJ2-4; 7 positions agree with TRBD1. The length of the CDR3 is 15 residues. Trimming cost V 2 bases and J 5 bases; bases outside gene matches: 6. From germline, CDR1 is MDHEN and CDR2 SYDVKM. The CDR3, as DNA: TGTGCCAGCAGTTTAAGCGGACAGGCGCAAAACATTCAGTACTTC. It specifies CASSLSGQAQNIQYF.